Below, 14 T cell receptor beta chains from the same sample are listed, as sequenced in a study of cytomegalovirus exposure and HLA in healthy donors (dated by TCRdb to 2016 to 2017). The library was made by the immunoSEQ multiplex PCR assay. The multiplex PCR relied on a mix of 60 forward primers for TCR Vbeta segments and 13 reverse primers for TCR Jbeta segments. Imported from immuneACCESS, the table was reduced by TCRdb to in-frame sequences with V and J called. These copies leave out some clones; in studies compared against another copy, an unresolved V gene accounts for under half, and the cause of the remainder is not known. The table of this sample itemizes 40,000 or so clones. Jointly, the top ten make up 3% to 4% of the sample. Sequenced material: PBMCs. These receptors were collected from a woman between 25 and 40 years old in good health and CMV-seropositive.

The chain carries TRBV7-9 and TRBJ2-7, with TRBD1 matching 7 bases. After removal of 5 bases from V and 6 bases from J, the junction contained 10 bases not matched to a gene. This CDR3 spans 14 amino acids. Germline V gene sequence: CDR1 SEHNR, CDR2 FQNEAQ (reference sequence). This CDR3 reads CASSPDRDLGEQYF. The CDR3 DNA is TGTGCCAGCAGCCCAGACAGGGATTTAGGCGAGCAGTACTTC.

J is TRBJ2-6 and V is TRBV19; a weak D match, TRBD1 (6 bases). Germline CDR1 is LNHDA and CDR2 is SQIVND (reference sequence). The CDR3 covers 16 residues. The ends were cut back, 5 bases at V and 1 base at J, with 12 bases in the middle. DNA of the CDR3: TGTGCCAGTAGTTCCAGGGGCCAATCTGGGGCCAACGTCCTGACTTTC. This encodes CASSSRGQSGANVLTF. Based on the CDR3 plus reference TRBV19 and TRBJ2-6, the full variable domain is DGGITQSPKYLFRKEGQNVTLSCEQNLNHDAMYWYRQDPGQGLRLIYYSQIVNDFQKGDIAEGYSVSREKKESFPLTVTSAQKNPTAFYLCASSSRGQSGANVLTFGAGSRLTVL.

The CDR3 bases are TGCGCCAGCAGCTTGACGGGACAGGGGGCCGGCGGCTACACCTTC. It encodes CASSLTGQGAGGYTF. The J gene is TRBJ1-2, the V gene TRBV5-1, with TRBD1 matching over 12 bases. This CDR3 is 15 amino acids long. Trimming removed 1 base from V and 8 bases from J; junction bases left unmatched: 6. The germline V gene has CDR1 SGHRS and CDR2 YFSETQ.

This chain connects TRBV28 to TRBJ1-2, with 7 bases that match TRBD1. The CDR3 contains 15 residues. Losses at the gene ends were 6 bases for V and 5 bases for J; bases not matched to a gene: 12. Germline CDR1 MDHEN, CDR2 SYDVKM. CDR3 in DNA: TGTGCCAGCAGCCCCATCGACAGGGTTGGATATGGCTACACCTTC. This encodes CASSPIDRVGYGYTF.

CDR3 bases: TGTGCCAGTAGTTCCTATACAGGGGGTAGTGAAAAACTGTTTTTT. It is translated as CASSSYTGGSEKLFF. The chain carries TRBV19 and TRBJ1-4; TRBD1 matches at 8 bases. The germline V gene has CDR1 LNHDA and CDR2 SQIVND (reference sequence). This CDR3 contains 15 residues. J was trimmed by 7 bases and V by 5 bases; bases with no gene match: 9.

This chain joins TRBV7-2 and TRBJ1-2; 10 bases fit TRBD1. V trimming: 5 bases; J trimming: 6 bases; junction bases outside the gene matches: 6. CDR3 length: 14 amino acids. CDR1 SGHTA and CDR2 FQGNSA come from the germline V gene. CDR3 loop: CASSTRQGADGYTF. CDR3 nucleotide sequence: TGTGCCAGCAGCACTCGACAGGGGGCGGATGGCTACACCTTC.

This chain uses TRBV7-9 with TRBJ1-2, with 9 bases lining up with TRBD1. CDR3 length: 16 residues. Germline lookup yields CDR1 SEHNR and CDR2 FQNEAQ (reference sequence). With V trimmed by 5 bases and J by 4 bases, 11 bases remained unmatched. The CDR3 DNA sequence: TGTGCCAGCAGCCCCGACGGGACAGGGAGATCCTATGGCTACACCTTC. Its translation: CASSPDGTGRSYGYTF.

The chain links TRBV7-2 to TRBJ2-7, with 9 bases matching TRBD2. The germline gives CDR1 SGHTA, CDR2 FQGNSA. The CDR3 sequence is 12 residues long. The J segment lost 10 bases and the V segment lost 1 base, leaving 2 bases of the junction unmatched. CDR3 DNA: TGTGCCAGCAGCTTAGGACTAGCGGAACAGTACTTC. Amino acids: CASSLGLAEQYF.

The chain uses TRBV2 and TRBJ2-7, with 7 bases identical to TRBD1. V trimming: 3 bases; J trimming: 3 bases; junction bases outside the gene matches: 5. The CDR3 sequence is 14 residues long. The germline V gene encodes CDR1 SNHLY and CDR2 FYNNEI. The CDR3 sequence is CASSDRDRIYEQYF. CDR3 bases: TGTGCCAGCAGTGATAGGGACAGAATCTACGAGCAGTACTTC.

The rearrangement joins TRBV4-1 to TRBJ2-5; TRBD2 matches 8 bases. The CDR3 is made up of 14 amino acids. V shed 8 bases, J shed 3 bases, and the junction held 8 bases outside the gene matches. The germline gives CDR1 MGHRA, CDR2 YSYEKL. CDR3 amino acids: CASGESSGEETQYF. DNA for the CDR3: TGCGCCAGCGGGGAGAGTAGCGGGGAAGAGACCCAGTACTTC.

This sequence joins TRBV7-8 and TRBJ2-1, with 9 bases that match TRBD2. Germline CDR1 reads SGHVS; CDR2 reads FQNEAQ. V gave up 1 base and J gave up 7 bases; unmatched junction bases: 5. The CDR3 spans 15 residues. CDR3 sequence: CASSLGAGGLNEQFF. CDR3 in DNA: TGTGCCAGCAGCTTAGGGGCGGGGGGGCTAAATGAGCAGTTCTTC.

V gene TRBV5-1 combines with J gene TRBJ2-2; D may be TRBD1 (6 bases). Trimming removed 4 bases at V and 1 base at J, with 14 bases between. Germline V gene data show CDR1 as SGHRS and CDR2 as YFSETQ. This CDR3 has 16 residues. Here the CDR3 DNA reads TGCGCCAGCAGCCTACAGGACAGCAGGAACACCGGGGAGCTGTTTTTT. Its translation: CASSLQDSRNTGELFF.

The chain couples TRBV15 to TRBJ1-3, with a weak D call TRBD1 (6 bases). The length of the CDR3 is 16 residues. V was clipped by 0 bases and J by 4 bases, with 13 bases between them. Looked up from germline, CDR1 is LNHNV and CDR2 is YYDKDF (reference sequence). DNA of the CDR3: TGTGCCACCAGCAGAGACCAGTCAGGGGTAGGAAACACCATATATTTT. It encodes CATSRDQSGVGNTIYF.

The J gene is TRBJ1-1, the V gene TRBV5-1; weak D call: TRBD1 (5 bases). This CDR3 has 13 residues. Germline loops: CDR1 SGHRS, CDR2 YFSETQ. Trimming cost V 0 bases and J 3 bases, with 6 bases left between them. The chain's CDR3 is CASSLVGDTEAFF. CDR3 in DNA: TGCGCCAGCAGCTTGGTAGGGGACACTGAAGCTTTCTTT.